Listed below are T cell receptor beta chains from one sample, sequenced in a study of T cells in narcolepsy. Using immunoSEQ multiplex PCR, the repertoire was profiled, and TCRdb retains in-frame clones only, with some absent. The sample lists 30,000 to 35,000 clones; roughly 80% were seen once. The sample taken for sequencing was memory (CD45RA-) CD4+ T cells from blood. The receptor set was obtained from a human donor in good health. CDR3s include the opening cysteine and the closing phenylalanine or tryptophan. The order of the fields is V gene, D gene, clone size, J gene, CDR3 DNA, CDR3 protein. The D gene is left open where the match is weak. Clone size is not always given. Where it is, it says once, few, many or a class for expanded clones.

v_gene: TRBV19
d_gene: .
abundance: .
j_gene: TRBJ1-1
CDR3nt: TGTGCCAGTAGCCCCGGATTCTTGGGGGATACTGAAGCTTTCTTT
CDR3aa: CASSPGFLGDTEAFF

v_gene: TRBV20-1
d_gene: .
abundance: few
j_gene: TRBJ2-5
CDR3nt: TGCAGTGCTAGTATCCAGACCCAGTACTTC
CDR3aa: CSASIQTQYF

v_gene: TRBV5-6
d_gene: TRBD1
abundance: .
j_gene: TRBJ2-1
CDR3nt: TGTGCCAGCAGCTACCGGGACAGCCAATACAATGAGCAGTTCTTC
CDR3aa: CASSYRDSQYNEQFF

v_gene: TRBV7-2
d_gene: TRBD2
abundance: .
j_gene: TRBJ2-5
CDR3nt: TGTGCCAGCAGCTTAGGAAAGCGGGGGGCCTCAGAGACCCAGTACTTC
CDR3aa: CASSLGKRGASETQYF

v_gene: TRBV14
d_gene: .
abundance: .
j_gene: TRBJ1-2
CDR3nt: TGTGCCAGCAGTCAATCGGGGGGGCAGGCCTATGGCTACACCTTC
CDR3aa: CASSQSGGQAYGYTF

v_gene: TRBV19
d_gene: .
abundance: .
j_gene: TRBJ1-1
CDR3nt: TGTGCCAGTAGTAAATATGACACTGAAGCTTTCTTT
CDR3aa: CASSKYDTEAFF

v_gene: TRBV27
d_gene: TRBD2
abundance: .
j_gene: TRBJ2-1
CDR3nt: TGTGCCAGCAGTCTAGTCCCGGGACTAGCGGGAGCGCGCTACAATGAGCAGTTCTTC
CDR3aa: CASSLVPGLAGARYNEQFF

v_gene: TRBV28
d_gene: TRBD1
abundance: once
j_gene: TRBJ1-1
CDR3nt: TGTGCCAGCAGTTTATCGTTGGGACAGGGGGCTGGGAACACTGAAGCTTTCTTT
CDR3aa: CASSLSLGQGAGNTEAFF

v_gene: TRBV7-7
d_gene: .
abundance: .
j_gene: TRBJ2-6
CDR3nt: TGTGCCAGCAGCTTCTCCGACTCTGGGGCCAACGTCCTGACTTTC
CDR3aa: CASSFSDSGANVLTF

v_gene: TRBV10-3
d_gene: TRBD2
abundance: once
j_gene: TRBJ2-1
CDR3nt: TGTGCCATCAGGGGAGGCGGGGGGGTGGTCAATGAGCAGTTCTTC
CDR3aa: CAIRGGGGVVNEQFF

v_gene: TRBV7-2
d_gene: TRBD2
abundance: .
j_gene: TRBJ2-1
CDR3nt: TGTGCCAGCAGCCAAGGTCGGGGGGGCCATGGTGAGCAGTTCTTC
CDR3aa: CASSQGRGGHGEQFF

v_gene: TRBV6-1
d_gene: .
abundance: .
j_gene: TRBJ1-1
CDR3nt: TGTGCCAGCAAGCCGGGCAGCTTGAACACTGAAGCTTTCTTT
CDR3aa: CASKPGSLNTEAFF

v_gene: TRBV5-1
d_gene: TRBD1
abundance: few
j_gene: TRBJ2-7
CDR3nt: TGCGCCAGCAGCTTTCAAACCGGGACAGGTTCCCACGAGCAGTACTTC
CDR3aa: CASSFQTGTGSHEQYF

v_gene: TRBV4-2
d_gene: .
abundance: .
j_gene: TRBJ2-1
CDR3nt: TGTGCCAGCAGCCAAGATGGGGGAGGAATCTGGTCCTACAATGAGCAGTTCTTC
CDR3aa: CASSQDGGGIWSYNEQFF

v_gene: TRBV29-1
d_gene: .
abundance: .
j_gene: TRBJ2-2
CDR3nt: TGCAGCGTTGCAGTTAGCGAAGCCGGGGAGCTGTTTTTT
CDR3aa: CSVAVSEAGELFF

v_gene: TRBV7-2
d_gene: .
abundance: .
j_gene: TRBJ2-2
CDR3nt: TGTGCCAGCAGCTTAGACGGAAACACCGGGGAGCTGTTTTTT
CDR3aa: CASSLDGNTGELFF

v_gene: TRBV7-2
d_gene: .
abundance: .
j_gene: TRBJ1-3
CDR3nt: TGTGCCAGCAGCTTAGTAGTCGGTGGAAACACCATATATTTT
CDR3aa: CASSLVVGGNTIYF

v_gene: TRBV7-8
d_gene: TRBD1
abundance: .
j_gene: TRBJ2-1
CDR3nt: TGTGCCAGCAGCCAACGACAGGGTCGGGCATATGAGCAGTTCTTC
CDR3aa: CASSQRQGRAYEQFF

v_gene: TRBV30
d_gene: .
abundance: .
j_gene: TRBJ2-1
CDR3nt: TGTGCCTGGAGTGTAAGGTGGGGCGGGTACAATGAGCAGTTCTTC
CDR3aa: CAWSVRWGGYNEQFF

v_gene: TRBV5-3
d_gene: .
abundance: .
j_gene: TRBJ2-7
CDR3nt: TGTGCCAGAAGCTTGGTACAGGAAAACCCCTACTACGAGCAGTACTTC
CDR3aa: CARSLVQENPYYEQYF

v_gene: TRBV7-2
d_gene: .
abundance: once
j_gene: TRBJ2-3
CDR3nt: TGTGCCAGCAGCTTAGTTAGGGCAGGGAAGTCAGATACGCAGTATTTT
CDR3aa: CASSLVRAGKSDTQYF

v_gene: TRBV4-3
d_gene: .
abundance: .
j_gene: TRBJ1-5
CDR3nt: TGCGCCAGCAGCCAAGCCCGGGGGGAGGCCCAGCATTTT
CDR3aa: CASSQARGEAQHF

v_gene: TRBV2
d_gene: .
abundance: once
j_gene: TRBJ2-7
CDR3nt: TGTGCCAGCAGCGTTATTAGCTACGAGCAGTACTTC
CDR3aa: CASSVISYEQYF

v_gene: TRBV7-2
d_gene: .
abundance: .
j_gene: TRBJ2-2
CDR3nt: TGTGCCAGCAGCTTAACCAGAAGGAGCACCGGGGAGCTGTTTTTT
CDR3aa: CASSLTRRSTGELFF

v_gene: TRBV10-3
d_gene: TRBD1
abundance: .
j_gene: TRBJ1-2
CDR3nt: TGTGCCTCAGAGGGACAGCTAACCTCGAACTATGGCTACACCTTC
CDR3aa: CASEGQLTSNYGYTF

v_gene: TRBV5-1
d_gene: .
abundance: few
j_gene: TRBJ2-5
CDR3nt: TGCGCCAGCAGCTTGGAAGTCTCGGACCAGTACTTC
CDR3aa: CASSLEVSDQYF

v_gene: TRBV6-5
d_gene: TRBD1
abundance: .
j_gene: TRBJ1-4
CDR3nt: TGTGCCAGCAGGCCACAGGGGGGGCGCGAAAAACTGTTTTTT
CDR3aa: CASRPQGGREKLFF

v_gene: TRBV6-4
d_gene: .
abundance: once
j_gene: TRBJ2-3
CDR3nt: TGTGCCAGCAGTGAAAATGGGCTCGATACGCAGTATTTT
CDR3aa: CASSENGLDTQYF

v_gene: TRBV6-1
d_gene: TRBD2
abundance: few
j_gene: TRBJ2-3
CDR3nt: TGTGCCAGCAGTGGACTAGCGGGGGGGCCAGATACGCAGTATTTT
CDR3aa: CASSGLAGGPDTQYF

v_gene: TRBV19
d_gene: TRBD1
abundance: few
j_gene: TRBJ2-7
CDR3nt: TGTGCCAGTAGTTGGTCGGGACAGGGCGATAGCGAGCAGTACTTC
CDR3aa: CASSWSGQGDSEQYF

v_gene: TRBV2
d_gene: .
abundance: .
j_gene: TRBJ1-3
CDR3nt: TGTGCCAGCACAGGGTCCGGAAACACCATATATTTT
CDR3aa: CASTGSGNTIYF

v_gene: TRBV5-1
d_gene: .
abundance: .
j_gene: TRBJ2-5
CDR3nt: TGCGCCAGCAGCCCTCTAGCCCCCCCAGAGACCCAGTACTTC
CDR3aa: CASSPLAPPETQYF

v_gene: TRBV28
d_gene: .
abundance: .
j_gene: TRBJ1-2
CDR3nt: TGTGCCAGCAGTTCGGGGCCCCAAAACTATGGCTACACCTTC
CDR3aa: CASSSGPQNYGYTF

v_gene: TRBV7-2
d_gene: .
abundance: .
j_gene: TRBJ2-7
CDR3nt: TGTGCCAGCAGCTCGCGGGCCCAGGGTCTATTGCAGTACTTC
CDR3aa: CASSSRAQGLLQYF

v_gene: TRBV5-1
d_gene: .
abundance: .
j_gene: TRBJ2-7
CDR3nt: TGCGCCAGCAGCCCGGGACCAGAGAGTGGGAGGCAGTACTTC
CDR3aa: CASSPGPESGRQYF

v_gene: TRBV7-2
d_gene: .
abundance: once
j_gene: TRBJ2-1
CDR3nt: TGTGCCAGCAGCCCAGAGGCGGGGACCTACAATGAGCAGTTCTTC
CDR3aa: CASSPEAGTYNEQFF

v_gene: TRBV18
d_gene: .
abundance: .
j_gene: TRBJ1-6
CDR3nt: TGTGCCAGCTCACTCGACGGACGGAATTCACCCCTCCACTTT
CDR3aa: CASSLDGRNSPLHF

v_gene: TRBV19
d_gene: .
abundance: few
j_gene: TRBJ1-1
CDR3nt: TGTGCCACTTCCTTGGACAGGAACACTGAAGCTTTCTTT
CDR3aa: CATSLDRNTEAFF

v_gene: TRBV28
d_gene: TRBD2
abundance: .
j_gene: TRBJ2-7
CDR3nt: TGTGCCAGCAGTTTCCGGGCGGGAGCAGGCGGCGAGCAGTACTTC
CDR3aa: CASSFRAGAGGEQYF

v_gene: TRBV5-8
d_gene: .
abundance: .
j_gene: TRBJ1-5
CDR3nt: TGTGCCAGCAGCTTTCGGCAGGGAGGGAATCAGCCCCAGCATTTT
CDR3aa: CASSFRQGGNQPQHF

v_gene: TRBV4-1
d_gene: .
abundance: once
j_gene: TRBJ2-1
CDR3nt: TGCGCCAGCAGCCAAGAAGGTGAGCAGTTCTTC
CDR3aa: CASSQEGEQFF

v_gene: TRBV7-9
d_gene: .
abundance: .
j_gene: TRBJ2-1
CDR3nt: TGTGCCAGCAGCTCCCTGATGGGCGGGTACAATGAGCAGTTCTTC
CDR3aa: CASSSLMGGYNEQFF

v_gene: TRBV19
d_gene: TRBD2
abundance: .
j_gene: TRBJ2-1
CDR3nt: TGTGCCAGTAGTTTCGGGACTAGCGGCAATGAGCAGTTCTTC
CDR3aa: CASSFGTSGNEQFF

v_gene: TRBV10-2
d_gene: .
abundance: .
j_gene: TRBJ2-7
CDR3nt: TGCGCCAGCAGTGAAGCGGCCATCACCTACGAGCAGTACTTC
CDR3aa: CASSEAAITYEQYF

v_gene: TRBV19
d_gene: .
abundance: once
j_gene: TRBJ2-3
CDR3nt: TGTGCCAGTAGTATTTTAGGGACAGATACGCAGTATTTT
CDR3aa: CASSILGTDTQYF

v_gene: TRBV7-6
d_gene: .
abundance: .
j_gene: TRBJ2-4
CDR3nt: TGTGCCAGCAGCTCAATATCCGGGGGAAACATTCAGTACTTC
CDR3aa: CASSSISGGNIQYF

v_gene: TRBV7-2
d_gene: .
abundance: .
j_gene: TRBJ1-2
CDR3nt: TGTGCCAGCAGCTACGGGCAGGCCTCTGGCTACACCTTC
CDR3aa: CASSYGQASGYTF

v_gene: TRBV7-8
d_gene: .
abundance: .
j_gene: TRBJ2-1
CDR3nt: TGTGCCAGCAGCTTAGCGGGTGGGAACAGAGTAGGCCAGTTCTTC
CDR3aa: CASSLAGGNRVGQFF

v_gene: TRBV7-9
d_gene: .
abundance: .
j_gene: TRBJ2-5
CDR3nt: TGTGCCAGCAGCTTGAATGGGGGGTCCGGGACCCAGTACTTC
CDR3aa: CASSLNGGSGTQYF

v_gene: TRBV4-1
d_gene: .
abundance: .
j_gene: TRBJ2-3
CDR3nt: TGCGCCAGCAGCCAAGAGTGGGATACGCAGTATTTT
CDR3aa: CASSQEWDTQYF

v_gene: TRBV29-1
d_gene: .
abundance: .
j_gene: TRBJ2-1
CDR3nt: TGCAGCGTTTGGGCAGGGGAAAGGGGTGAGCAGTTCTTC
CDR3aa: CSVWAGERGEQFF

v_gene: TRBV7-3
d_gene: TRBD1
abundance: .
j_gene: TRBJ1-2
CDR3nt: TGTGCCAGCAGCTCCACAGTAATCGCCCCGACAGGGGATGCTAACTATGGCTACACCTTC
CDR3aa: CASSSTVIAPTGDANYGYTF

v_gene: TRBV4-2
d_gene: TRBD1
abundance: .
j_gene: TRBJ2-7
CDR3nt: TGTGCCAGCAGCCAAGGGACAGGGGAGTACGAGCAGTACTTC
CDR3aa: CASSQGTGEYEQYF

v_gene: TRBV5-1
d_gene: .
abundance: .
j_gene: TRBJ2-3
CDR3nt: TGCGCCAGCAGCTTGGAGGAATACTCCACAGATACGCAGTATTTT
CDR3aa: CASSLEEYSTDTQYF

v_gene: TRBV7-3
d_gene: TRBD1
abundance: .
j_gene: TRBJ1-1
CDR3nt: TGTGCCAGCAGCGCGACAGGGGCCGACACTGAAGCTTTCTTT
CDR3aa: CASSATGADTEAFF

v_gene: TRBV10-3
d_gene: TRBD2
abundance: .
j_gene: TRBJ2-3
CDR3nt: TGTGCCATCAGTGAGTCGACTAGCACCTCAGATACGCAGTATTTT
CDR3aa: CAISESTSTSDTQYF

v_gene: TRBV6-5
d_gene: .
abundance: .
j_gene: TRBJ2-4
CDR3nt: TGTGCCAGCAGTGAAGGGGTTGCCAAAAACATTCAGTACTTC
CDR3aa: CASSEGVAKNIQYF

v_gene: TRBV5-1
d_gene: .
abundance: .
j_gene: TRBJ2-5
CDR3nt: TGCGCCAGCAGCCTAAGTTACGCGGAGACCCAGTACTTC
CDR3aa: CASSLSYAETQYF

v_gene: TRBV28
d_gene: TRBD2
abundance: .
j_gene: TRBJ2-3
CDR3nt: TGTGCCAGCACCTCTAGCGGCTTCACAGATACGCAGTATTTT
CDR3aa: CASTSSGFTDTQYF